This T cell receptor beta chain was found in a study of OX40 agonist ivuxolimab in advanced cancers. Study details: Mean age about 60 years, range 23 to 79; roughly 82% male.

Profiled with immunoSEQ multiplex PCR; TCRdb holds only in-frame clones, not every one. The table shows approximately 60,000 clones, with approximately 92% occurring only once. Germline assignment: CDR1 SNHLY and CDR2 FYNNEI. This CDR3 is 15 amino acids long. V was clipped by 6 bases and J by 3 bases; unmatched bases: 8. The starting material was CD4+ or CD8+ T cells sorted from blood, obtained in a trial of the OX40 agonist ivuxolimab. This receptor was taken from an adult with an advanced solid tumor such as melanoma, head and neck, liver or kidney cancer. The V and J genes are TRBV2 and TRBJ1-1; 9 nucleotides agree with TRBD1. The CDR3 region is CASRALDRGYTEAFF. The CDR3, as DNA: TGTGCCAGCAGGGCCCTTGACAGGGGGTACACTGAAGCTTTCTTT.